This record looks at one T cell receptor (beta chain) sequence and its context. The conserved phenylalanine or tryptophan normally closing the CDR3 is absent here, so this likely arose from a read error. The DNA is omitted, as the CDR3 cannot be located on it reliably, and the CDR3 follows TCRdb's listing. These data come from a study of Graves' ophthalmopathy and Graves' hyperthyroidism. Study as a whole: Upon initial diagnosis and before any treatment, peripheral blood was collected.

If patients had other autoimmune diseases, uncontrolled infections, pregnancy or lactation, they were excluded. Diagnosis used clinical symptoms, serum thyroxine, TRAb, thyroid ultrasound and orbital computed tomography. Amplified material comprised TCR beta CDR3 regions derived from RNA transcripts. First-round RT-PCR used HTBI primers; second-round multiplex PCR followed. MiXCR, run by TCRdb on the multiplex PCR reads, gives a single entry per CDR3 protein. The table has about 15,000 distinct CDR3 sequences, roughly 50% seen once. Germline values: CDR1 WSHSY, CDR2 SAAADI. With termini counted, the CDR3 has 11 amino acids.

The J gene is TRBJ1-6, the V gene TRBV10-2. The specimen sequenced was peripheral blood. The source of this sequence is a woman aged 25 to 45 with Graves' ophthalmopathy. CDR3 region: CASGIEPGPQL.